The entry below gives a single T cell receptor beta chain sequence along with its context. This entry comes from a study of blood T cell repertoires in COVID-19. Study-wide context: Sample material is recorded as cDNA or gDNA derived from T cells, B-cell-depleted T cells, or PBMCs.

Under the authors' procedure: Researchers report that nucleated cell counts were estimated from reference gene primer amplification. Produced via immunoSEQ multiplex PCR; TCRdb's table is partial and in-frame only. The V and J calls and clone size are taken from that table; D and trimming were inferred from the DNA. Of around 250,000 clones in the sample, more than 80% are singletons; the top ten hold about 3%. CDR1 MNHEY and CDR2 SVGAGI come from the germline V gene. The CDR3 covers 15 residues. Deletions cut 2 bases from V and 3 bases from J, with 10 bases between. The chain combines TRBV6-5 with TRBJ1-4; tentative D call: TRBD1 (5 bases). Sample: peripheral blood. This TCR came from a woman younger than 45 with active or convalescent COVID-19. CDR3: CASSYTRVANEKLFF. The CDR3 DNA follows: TGTGCCAGCAGTTACACCAGGGTTGCTAATGAAAAACTGTTTTTT.